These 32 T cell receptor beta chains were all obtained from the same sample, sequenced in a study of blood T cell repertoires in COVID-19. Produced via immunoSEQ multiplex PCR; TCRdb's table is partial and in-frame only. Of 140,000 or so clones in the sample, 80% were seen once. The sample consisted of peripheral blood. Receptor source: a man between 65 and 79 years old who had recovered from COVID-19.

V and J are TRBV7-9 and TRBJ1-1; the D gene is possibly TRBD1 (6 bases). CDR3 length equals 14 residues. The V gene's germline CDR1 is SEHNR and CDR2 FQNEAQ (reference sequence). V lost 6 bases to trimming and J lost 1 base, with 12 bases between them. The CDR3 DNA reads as TGTGCCAGCAGACGGAGGACAGCGAACACTGAAGCTTTCTTT. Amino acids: CASRRRTANTEAFF. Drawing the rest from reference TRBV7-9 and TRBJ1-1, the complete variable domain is DTGVSQNPRHKITKRGQNVTFRCDPISEHNRLYWYRQTLGQGPEFLTYFQNEAQLEKSRLLSDRFSAERPKGSFSTLEIQRTEQGDSAMYLCASRRRTANTEAFFGQGTRLTVV.

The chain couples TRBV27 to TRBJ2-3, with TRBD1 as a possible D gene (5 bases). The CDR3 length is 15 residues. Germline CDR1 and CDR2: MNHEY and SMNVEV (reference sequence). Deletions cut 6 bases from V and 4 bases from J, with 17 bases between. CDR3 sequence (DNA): TGTGCCAGCAGCCCAGACGGACATGGGGCAGATACGCAGTATTTT. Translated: CASSPDGHGADTQYF.

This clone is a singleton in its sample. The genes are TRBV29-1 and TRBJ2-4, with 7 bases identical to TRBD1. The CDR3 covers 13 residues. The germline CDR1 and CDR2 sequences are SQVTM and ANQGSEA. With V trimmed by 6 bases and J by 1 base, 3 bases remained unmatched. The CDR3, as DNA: TGCAGCGTCTTACAGGGGGCCAAAAACATTCAGTACTTC. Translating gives CSVLQGAKNIQYF.

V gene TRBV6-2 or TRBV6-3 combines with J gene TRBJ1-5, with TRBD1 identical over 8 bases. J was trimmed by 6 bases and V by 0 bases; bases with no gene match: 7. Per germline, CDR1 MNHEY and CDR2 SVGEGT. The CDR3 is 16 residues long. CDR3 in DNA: TGTGCCAGCAGTTACTCTGGGCAGGGGGCGAGTCAGCCCCAGCATTTT. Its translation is CASSYSGQGASQPQHF.

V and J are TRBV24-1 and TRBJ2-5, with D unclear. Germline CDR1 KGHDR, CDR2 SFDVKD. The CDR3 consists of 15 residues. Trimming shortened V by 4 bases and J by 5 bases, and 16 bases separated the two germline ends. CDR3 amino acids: CATSDPHQSGETQYF. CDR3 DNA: TGTGCCACCAGTGACCCCCACCAGTCCGGGGAGACCCAGTACTTC.

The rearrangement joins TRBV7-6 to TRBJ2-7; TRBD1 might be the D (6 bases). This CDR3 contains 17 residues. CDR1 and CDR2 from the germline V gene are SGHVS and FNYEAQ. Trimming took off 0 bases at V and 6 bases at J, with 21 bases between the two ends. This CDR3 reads CASSLAPSQGTHSEQYF. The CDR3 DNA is TGTGCCAGCAGCTTAGCGCCCTCCCAGGGGACACACTCCGAGCAGTACTTC.

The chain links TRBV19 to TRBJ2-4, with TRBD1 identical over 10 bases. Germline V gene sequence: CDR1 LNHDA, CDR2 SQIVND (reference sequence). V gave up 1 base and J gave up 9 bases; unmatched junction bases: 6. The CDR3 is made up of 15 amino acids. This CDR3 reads CASSIGGTGEGIQYF. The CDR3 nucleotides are TGTGCCAGTAGTATAGGGGGGACAGGGGAAGGCATTCAGTACTTC.

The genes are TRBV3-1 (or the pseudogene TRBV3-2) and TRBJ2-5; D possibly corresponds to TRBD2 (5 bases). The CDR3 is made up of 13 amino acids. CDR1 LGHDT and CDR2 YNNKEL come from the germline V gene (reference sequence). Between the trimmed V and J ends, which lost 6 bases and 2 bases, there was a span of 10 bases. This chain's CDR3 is CASRARTQETQYF. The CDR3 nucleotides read TGTGCCAGCAGGGCACGGACTCAAGAGACCCAGTACTTC.

CDR3 sequence: CASSSGQSSDTQYF. DNA of the CDR3: TGTGCCAGCAGCTCCGGACAGTCTTCAGATACGCAGTATTTT. This sequence joins TRBV5-8 and TRBJ2-3; maybe TRBD1 (6 bases). Germline V CDR1 and CDR2: SGHTS, YDEGEE. The CDR3 is made up of 14 amino acids. With 3 bases removed from V and 4 bases from J, the gap between germline ends came to 12 bases.

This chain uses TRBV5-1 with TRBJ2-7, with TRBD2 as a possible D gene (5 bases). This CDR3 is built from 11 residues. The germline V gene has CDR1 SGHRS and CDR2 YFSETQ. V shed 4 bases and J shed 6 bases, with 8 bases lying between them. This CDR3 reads CASSPGLEQYF. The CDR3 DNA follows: TGCGCCAGCAGCCCTGGACTCGAGCAGTACTTC.

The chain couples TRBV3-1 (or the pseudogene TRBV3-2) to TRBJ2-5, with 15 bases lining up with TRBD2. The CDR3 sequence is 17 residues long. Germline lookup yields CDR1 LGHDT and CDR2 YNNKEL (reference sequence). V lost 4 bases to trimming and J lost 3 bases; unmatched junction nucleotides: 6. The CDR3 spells CASSPWTSGRGEETQYF. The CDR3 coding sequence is TGTGCCAGCAGCCCCTGGACTAGCGGGAGGGGGGAAGAGACCCAGTACTTC.

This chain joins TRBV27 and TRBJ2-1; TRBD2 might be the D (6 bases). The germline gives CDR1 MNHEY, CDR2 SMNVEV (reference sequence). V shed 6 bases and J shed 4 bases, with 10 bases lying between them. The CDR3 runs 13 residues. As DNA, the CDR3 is TGTGCCAGCAGCCTGGGACTTTACAATGAGCAGTTCTTC. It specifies CASSLGLYNEQFF.

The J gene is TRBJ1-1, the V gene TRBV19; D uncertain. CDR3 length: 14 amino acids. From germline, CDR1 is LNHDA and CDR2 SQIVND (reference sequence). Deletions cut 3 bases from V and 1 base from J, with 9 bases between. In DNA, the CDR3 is TGTGCCAGTAGTATGAGGGCAGCGAACACTGAAGCTTTCTTT. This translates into CASSMRAANTEAFF.

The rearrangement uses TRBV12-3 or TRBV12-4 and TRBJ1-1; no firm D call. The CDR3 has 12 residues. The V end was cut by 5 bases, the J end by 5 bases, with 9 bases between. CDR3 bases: TGTGCCAGCAGTCCCCGGCGGACTGAAGCTTTCTTT. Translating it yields CASSPRRTEAFF.

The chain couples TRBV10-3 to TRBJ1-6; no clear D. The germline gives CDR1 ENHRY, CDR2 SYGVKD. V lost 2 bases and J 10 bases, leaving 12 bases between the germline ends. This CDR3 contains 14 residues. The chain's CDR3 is CAISERSGESPLHF. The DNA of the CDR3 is TGTGCCATCAGTGAGAGGAGCGGGGAGTCACCCCTCCACTTT.

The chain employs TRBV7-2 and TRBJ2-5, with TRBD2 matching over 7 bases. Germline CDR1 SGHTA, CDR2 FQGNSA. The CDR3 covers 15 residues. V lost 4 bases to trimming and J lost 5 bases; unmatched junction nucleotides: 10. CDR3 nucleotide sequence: TGTGCCAGCAGCTCCGAAGCGGGATGGGGGGAGACCCAGTACTTC. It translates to CASSSEAGWGETQYF.

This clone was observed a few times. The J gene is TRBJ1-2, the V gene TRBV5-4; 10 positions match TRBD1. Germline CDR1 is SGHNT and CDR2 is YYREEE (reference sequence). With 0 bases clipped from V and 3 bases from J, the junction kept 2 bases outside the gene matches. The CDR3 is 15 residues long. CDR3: CASSLGGTGDYGYTF. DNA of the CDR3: TGTGCCAGCAGCTTGGGGGGGACAGGGGACTATGGCTACACCTTC.

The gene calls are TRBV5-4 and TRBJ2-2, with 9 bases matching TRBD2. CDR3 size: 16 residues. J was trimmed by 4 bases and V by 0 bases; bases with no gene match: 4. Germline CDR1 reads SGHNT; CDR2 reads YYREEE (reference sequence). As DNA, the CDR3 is TGTGCCAGCAGCTTGGGTAGCGGGAGTACCACCGGGGAGCTGTTTTTT. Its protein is CASSLGSGSTTGELFF. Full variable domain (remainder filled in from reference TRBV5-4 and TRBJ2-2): ETGVTQSPTHLIKTRGQQVTLRCSSQSGHNTVSWYQQALGQGPQFIFQYYREEENGRGNFPPRFSGLQFPNYSSELNVNALELDDSALYLCASSLGSGSTTGELFFGEGSRLTVL.

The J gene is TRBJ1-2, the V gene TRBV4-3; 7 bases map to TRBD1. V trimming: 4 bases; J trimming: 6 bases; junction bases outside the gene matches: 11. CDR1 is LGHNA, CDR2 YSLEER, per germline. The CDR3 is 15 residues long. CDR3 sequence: CASSPGRQGRNGYTF. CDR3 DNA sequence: TGCGCCAGCAGCCCGGGTAGACAGGGAAGGAATGGCTACACCTTC.

DNA for the CDR3: TGTGCCAGCAGTGAAACCCAGGGGAGGAACACCGGGGAGCTGTTTTTT. This translates into CASSETQGRNTGELFF. The chain couples TRBV6-1 to TRBJ2-2; D is possibly TRBD1 (6 bases). CDR3 length equals 16 residues. Looked up from germline, CDR1 is MNHNS and CDR2 is SASEGT. Deletions cut 2 bases from V and 1 base from J, with 11 bases between.

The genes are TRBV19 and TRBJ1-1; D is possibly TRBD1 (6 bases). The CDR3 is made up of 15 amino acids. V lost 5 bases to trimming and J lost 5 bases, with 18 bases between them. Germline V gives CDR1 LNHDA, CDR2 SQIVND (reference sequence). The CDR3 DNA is TGTGCCAGTAGTGAGTCGTGGACAGCCGTTACTGAAGCTTTCTTT. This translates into CASSESWTAVTEAFF.

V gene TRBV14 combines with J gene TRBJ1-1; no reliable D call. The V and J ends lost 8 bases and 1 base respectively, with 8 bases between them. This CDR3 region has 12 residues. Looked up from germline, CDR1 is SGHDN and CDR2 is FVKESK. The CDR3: CASSTGNTEAFF. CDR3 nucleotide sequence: TGTGCCAGCTCCACGGGGAACACTGAAGCTTTCTTT.

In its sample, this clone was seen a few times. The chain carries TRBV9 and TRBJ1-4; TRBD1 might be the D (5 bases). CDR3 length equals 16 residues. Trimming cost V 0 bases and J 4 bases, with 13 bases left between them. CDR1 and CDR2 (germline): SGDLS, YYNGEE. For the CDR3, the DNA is TGTGCCAGCAGCGTAGGGCTCCAGGGCGGTAATGAAAAACTGTTTTTT. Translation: CASSVGLQGGNEKLFF.

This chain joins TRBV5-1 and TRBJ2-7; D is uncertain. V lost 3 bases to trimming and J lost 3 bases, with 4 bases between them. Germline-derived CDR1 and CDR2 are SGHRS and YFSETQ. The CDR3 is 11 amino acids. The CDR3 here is CASSSHYEQYF. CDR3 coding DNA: TGCGCCAGCAGCTCACACTACGAGCAGTACTTC. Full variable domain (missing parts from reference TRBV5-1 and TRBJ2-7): KAGVTQTPRYLIKTRGQQVTLSCSPISGHRSVSWYQQTPGQGLQFLFEYFSETQRNKGNFPGRFSGRQFSNSRSEMNVSTLELGDSALYLCASSSHYEQYFGPGTRLTVT.

For the CDR3, the DNA is TGCAGCGTTGATTGGGAGGAAGGCACTGAAGCTTTCTTT. Amino acid sequence: CSVDWEEGTEAFF. The rearrangement joins TRBV29-1 to TRBJ1-1; no clear D. The CDR3 consists of 13 residues. V gave up 3 bases and J gave up 4 bases, with 12 bases separating them. The germline V gene encodes CDR1 SQVTM and CDR2 ANQGSEA. Based on the CDR3 plus reference TRBV29-1 and TRBJ1-1, the full variable domain is SAVISQKPSRDICQRGTSLTIQCQVDSQVTMMFWYRQQPGQSLTLIATANQGSEATYESGFVIDKFPISRPNLTFSTLTVSNMSPEDSSIYLCSVDWEEGTEAFFGQGTRLTVV.

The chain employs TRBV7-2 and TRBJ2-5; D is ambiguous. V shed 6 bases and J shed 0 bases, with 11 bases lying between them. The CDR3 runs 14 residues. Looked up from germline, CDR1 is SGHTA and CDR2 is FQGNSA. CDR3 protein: CASSSNTYQETQYF. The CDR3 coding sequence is TGTGCCAGCAGTTCAAACACGTACCAAGAGACCCAGTACTTC.

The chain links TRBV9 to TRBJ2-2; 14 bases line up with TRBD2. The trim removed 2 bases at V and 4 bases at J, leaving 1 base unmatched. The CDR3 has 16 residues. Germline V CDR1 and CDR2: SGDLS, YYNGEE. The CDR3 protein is CASSVGLAGGTGELFF. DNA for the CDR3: TGTGCCAGCAGCGTTGGACTAGCGGGGGGCACCGGGGAGCTGTTTTTT.

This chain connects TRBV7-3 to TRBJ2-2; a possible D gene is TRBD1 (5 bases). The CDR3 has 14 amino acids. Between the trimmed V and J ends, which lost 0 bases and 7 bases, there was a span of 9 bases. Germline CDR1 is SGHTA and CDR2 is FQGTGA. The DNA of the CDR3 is TGTGCCAGCAGCTTAACAGGGGTTGACGGGGAGCTGTTTTTT. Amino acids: CASSLTGVDGELFF.

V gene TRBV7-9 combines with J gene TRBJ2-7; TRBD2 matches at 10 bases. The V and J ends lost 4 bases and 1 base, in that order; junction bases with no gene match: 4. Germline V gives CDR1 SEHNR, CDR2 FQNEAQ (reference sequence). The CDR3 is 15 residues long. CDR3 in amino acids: CASSSSGRRSYEQYF. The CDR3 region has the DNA TGTGCCAGCAGCTCTAGCGGGAGAAGGTCCTACGAGCAGTACTTC. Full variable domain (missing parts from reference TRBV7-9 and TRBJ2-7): DTGVSQNPRHKITKRGQNVTFRCDPISEHNRLYWYRQTLGQGPEFLTYFQNEAQLEKSRLLSDRFSAERPKGSFSTLEIQRTEQGDSAMYLCASSSSGRRSYEQYFGPGTRLTVT.

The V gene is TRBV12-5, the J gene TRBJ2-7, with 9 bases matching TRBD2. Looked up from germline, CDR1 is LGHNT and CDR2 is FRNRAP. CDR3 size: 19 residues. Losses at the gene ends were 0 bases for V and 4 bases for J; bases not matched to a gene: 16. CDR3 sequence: CASGLVRVAGVGGSYEQYF. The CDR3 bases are TGTGCTAGTGGTTTGGTACGGGTAGCGGGAGTAGGAGGTTCATACGAGCAGTACTTC. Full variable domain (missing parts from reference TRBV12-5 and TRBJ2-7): DARVTQTPRHKVTEMGQEVTMRCQPILGHNTVFWYRQTMMQGLELLAYFRNRAPLDDSGMPKDRFSAEMPDATLATLKIQPSEPRDSAVYFCASGLVRVAGVGGSYEQYFGPGTRLTVT.

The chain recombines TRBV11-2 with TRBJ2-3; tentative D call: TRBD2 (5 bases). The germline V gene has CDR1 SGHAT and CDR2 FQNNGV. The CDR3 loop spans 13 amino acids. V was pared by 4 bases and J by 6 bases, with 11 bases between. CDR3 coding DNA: TGTGCCAGCAGCTCCGGGAAACTGGATACGCAGTATTTT. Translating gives CASSSGKLDTQYF. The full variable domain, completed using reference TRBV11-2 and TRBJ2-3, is EAGVAQSPRYKIIEKRQSVAFWCNPISGHATLYWYQQILGQGPKLLIQFQNNGVVDDSQLPKDRFSAERLKGVDSTLKIQPAKLEDSAVYLCASSSGKLDTQYFGPGTRLTVL.

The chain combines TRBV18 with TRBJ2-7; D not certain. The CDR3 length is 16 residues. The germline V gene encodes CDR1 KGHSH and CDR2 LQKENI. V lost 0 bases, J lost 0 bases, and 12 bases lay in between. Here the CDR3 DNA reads TGTGCCAGCTCACCACCGGGCCGGCGAAGCTCCTACGAGCAGTACTTC. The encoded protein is CASSPPGRRSSYEQYF.